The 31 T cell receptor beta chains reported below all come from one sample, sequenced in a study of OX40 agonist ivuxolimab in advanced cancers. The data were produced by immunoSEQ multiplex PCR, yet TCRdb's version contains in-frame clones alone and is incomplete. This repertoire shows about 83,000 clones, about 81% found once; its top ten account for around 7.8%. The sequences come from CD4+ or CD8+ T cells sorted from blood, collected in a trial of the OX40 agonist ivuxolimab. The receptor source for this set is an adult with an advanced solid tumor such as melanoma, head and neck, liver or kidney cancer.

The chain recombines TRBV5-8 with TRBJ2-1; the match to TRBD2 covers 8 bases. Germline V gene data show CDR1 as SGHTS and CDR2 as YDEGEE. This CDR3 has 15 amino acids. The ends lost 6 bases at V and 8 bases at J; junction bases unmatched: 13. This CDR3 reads CASTSAGGPWDEQFF. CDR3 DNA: TGTGCCAGCACCTCGGCGGGAGGTCCTTGGGATGAGCAGTTCTTC.

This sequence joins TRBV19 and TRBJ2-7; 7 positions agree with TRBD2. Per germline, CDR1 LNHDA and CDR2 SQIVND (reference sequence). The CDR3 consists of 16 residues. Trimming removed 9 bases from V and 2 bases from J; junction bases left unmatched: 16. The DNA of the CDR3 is TGTGCCAGCCCTCGGGAGGCCTTAAAGGGGACCTACGAGCAGTACTTC. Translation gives CASPREALKGTYEQYF.

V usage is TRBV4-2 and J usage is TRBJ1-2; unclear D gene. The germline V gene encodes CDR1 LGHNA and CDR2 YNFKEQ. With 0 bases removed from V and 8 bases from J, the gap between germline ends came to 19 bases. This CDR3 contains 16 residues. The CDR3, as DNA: TGTGCCAGCAGCCAAGAAGGCGCGGCCCTTAACGGGGGCTACACCTTC. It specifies CASSQEGAALNGGYTF.

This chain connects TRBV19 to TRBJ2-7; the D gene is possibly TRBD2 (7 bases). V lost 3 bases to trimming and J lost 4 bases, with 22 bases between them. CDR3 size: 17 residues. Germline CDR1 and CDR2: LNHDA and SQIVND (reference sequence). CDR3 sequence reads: CASSISGGYGSSYEQYF. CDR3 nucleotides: TGTGCCAGTAGTATTTCGGGGGGCTATGGATCATCATACGAGCAGTACTTC.

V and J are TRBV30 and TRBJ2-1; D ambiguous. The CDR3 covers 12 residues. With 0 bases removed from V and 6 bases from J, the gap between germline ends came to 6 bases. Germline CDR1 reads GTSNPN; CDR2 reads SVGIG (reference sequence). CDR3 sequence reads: CAWSVWSNEQFF. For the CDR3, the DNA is TGTGCCTGGAGTGTATGGTCCAATGAGCAGTTCTTC.

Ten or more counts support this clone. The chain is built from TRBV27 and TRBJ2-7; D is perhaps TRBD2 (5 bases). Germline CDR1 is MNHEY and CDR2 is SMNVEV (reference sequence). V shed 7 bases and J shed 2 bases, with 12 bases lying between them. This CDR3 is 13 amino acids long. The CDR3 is CASMERYTYEQYF. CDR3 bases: TGTGCCAGCATGGAGCGGTATACCTACGAGCAGTACTTC.

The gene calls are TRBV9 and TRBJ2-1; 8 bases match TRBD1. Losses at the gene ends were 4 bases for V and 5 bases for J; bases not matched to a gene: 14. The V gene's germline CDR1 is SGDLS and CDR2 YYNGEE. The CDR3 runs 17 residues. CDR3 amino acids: CASSPKLQGDSDNEQFF. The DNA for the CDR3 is TGTGCCAGCAGCCCCAAATTACAGGGGGATAGCGACAATGAGCAGTTCTTC.

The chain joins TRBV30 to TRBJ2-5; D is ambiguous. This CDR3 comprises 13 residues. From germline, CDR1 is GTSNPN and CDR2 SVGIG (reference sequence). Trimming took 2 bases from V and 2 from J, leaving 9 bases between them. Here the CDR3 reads CAWSPQPQETQYF. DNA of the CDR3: TGTGCCTGGAGTCCACAGCCGCAAGAGACCCAGTACTTC.

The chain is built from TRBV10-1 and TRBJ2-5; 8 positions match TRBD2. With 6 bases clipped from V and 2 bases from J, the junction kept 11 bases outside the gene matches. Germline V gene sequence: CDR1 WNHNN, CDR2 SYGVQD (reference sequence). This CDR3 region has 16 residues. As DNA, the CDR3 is TGCGCCAGCAGCTCTAGCCGGACTAGCCAACAAGAGACCCAGTACTTC. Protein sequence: CASSSSRTSQQETQYF.

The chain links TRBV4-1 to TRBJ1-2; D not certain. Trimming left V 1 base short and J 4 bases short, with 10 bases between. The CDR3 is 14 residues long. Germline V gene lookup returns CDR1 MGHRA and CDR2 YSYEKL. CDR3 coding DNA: TGCGCCAGCAGCCAAGTTGGGAAGGGCTATGGCTACACCTTC. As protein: CASSQVGKGYGYTF.

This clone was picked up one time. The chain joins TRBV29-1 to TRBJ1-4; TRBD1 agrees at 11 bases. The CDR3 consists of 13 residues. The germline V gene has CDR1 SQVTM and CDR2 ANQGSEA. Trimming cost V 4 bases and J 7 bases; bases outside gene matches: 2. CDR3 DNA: TGCAGCGTTGGGACAGGGGGCGGTGAAAAACTGTTTTTT. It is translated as CSVGTGGGEKLFF.

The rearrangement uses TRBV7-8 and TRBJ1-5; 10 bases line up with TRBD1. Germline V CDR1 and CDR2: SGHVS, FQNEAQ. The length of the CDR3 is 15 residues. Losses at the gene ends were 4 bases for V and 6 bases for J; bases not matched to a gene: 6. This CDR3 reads CASSSQTGGFQPQHF. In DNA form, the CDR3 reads TGTGCCAGCAGCTCTCAGACAGGGGGCTTTCAGCCCCAGCATTTT.

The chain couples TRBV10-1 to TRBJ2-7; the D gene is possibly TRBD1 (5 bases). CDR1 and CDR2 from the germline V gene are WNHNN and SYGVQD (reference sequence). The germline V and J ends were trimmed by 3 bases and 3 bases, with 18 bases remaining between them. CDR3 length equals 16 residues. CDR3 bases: TGCGCCAGCAGTGACCCTTTAGGAGACAGAAGCTACGAGCAGTACTTC. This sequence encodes CASSDPLGDRSYEQYF.

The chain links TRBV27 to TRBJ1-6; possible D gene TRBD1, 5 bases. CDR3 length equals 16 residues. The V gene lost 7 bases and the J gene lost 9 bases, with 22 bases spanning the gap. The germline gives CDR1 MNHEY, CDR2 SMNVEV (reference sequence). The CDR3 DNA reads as TGTGCCAGCACTACTGCGGTGACAGCGAATTTTTCACCCCTCCACTTT. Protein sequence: CASTTAVTANFSPLHF.

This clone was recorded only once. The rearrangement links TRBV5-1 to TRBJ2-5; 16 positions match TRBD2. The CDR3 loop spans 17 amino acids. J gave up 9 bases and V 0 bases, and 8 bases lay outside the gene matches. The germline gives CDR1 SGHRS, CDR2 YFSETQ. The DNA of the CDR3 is TGCGCCAGCAGCTTGGAGGGACTAGCGGGGGGGTTTGGTGCCCAGTACTTC. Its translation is CASSLEGLAGGFGAQYF.

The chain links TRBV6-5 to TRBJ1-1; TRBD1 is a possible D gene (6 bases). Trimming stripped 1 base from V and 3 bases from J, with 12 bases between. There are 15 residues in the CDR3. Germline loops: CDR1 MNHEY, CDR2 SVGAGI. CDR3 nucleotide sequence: TGTGCCAGCAGTTACTGGTCAGGGGTGCACACTGAAGCTTTCTTT. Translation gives CASSYWSGVHTEAFF.

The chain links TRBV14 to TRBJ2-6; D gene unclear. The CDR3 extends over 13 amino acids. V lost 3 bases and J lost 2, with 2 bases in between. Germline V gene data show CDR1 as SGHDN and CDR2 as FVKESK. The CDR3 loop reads CASSQTGANVLTF. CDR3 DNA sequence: TGTGCCAGCAGCCAGACTGGGGCCAACGTCCTGACTTTC.

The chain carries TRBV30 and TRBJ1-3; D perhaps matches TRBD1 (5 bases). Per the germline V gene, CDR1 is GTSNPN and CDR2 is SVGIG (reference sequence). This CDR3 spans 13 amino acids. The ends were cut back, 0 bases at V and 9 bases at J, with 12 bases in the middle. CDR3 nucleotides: TGTGCCTGGAGTGTAGACCAGGGAGCCACCATATATTTT. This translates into CAWSVDQGATIYF. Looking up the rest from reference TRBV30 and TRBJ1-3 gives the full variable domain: SQTIHQWPATLVQPVGSPLSLECTVEGTSNPNLYWYRQAAGRGLQLLFYSVGIGQISSEVPQNLSASRPQDRQFILSSKKLLLSDSGFYLCAWSVDQGATIYFGEGSWLTVV.

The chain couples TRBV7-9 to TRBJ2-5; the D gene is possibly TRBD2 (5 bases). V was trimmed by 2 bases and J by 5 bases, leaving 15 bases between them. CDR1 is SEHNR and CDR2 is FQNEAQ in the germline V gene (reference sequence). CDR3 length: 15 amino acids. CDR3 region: CASSLRASLWETQYF. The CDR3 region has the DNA TGTGCCAGCAGCTTACGGGCTAGCTTGTGGGAGACCCAGTACTTC.

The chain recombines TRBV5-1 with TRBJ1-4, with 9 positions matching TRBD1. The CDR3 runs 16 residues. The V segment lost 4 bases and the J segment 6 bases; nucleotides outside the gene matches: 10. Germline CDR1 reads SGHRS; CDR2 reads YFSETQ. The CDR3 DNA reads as TGCGCCAGCAGCGGCGGGCACAGGGGGCGTTATGAAAAACTGTTTTTT. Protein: CASSGGHRGRYEKLFF.

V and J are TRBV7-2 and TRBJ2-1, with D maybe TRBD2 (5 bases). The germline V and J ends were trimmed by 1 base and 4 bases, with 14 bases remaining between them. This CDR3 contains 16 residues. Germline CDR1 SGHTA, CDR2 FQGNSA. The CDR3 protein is CASSLDAAGPYNEQFF. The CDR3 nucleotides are TGTGCCAGCAGCTTAGATGCGGCGGGCCCTTACAATGAGCAGTTCTTC. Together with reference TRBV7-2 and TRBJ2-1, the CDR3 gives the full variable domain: GAGVSQSPSNKVTEKGKDVELRCDPISGHTALYWYRQSLGQGLEFLIYFQGNSAPDKSGLPSDRFSAERTGGSVSTLTIQRTQQEDSAVYLCASSLDAAGPYNEQFFGPGTRLTVL.

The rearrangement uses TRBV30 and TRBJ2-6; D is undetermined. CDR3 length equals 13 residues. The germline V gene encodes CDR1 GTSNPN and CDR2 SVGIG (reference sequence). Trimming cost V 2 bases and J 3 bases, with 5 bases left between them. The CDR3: CAWSKGGANVLTF. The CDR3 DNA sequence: TGTGCCTGGAGTAAAGGTGGGGCCAACGTCCTGACTTTC.

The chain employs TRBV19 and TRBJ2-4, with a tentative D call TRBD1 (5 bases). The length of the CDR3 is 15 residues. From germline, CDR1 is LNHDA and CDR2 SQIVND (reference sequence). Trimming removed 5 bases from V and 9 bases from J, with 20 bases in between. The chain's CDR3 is CASSHGFRAGSIQYF. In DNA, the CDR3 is TGTGCCAGTAGTCACGGGTTCAGGGCTGGTAGCATTCAGTACTTC.

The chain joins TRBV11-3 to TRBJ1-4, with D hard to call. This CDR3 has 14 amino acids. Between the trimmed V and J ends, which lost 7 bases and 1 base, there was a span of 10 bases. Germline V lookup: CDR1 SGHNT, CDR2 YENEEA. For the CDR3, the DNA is TGTGCCAGCATTCGGGGTGTAACTAATGAAAAACTGTTTTTT. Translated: CASIRGVTNEKLFF.

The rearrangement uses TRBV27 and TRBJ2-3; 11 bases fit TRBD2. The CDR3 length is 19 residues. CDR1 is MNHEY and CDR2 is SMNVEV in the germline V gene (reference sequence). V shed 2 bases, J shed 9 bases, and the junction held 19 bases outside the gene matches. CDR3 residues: CASSLPLGIAGGPLGTQYF. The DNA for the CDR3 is TGTGCCAGCAGTTTACCGCTAGGAATAGCGGGAGGGCCGTTGGGCACGCAGTATTTT.

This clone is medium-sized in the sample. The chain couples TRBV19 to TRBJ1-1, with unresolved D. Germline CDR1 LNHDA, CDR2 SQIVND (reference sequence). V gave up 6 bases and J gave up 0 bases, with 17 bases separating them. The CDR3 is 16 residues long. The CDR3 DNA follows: TGTGCCAGTAGGGCCGGGCAGCTTGGTTTGAACACTGAAGCTTTCTTT. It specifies CASRAGQLGLNTEAFF. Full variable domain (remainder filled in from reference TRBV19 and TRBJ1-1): DGGITQSPKYLFRKEGQNVTLSCEQNLNHDAMYWYRQDPGQGLRLIYYSQIVNDFQKGDIAEGYSVSREKKESFPLTVTSAQKNPTAFYLCASRAGQLGLNTEAFFGQGTRLTVV.

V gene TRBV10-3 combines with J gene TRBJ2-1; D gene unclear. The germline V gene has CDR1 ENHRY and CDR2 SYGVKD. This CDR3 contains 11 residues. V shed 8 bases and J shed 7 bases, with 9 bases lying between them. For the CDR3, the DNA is TGTGCCATCGAAGAGTTTAATGAGCAGTTCTTC. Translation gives CAIEEFNEQFF.

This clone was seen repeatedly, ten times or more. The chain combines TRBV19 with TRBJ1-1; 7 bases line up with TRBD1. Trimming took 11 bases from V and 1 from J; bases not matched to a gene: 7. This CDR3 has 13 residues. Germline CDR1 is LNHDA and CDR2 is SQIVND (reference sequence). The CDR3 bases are TGTGCCTCGGGACAGACCCCGAACACTGAAGCTTTCTTT. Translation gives CASGQTPNTEAFF.

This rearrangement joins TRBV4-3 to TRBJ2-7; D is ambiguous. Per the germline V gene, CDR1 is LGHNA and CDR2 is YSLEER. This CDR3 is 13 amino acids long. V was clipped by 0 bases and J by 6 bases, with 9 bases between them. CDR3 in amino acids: CASSQELRAEQYF. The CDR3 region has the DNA TGCGCCAGCAGCCAAGAACTCCGGGCCGAGCAGTACTTC.

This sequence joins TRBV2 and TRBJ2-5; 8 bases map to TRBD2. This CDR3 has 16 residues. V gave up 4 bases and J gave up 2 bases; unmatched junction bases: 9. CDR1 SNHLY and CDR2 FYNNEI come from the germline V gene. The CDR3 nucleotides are TGTGCCAGCAGTGGAGGAGCGGGAGTAGGGCAAGAGACCCAGTACTTC. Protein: CASSGGAGVGQETQYF. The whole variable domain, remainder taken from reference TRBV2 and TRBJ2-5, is EPEVTQTPSHQVTQMGQEVILRCVPISNHLYFYWYRQILGQKVEFLVSFYNNEISEKSEIFDDQFSVERPDGSNFTLKIRSTKLEDSAMYFCASSGGAGVGQETQYFGPGTRLLVL.

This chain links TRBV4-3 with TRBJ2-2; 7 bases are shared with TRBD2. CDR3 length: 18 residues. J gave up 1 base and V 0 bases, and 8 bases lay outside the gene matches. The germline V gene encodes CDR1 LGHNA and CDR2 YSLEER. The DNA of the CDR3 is TGCGCCAGCAGCCAAGAAGGGAGACTAGCCGTGAACACCGGGGAGCTGTTTTTT. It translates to CASSQEGRLAVNTGELFF.